The 20 T cell receptor beta chains listed next were all sequenced from one sample in a study of shared clonotypes between healthy human individuals. Some clones are missing from TCRdb's copy, which holds only in-frame ones; the method was immunoSEQ multiplex PCR. The sample shows roughly 640,000 clones, around 97% of them seen only once. Sample: naive CD4+ T cells sorted from blood. Indicated subset: CD45RA+ positively selected. These receptors came from a woman aged 30 to 39 in good health.

The chain recombines TRBV7-2 with TRBJ2-1; D gene ambiguous. V was shortened by 1 base and J by 0 bases, with 4 bases between the two germline ends. The germline gives CDR1 SGHTA, CDR2 FQGNSA. This CDR3 has 14 residues. CDR3 sequence reads: CASSLGNSYNEQFF. The CDR3 nucleotides are TGTGCCAGCAGCTTAGGAAACTCCTACAATGAGCAGTTCTTC. The whole variable domain, remainder taken from reference TRBV7-2 and TRBJ2-1, is GAGVSQSPSNKVTEKGKDVELRCDPISGHTALYWYRQSLGQGLEFLIYFQGNSAPDKSGLPSDRFSAERTGGSVSTLTIQRTQQEDSAVYLCASSLGNSYNEQFFGPGTRLTVL.

J is TRBJ2-5 and V is TRBV5-1; 12 nucleotides agree with TRBD1. This CDR3 is 15 amino acids long. The germline gives CDR1 SGHRS, CDR2 YFSETQ. The V and J ends lost 8 bases and 5 bases, in that order; junction bases with no gene match: 10. The CDR3 spells CASIPGQGARETQYF. In nucleotides, the CDR3 is TGCGCCAGTATTCCGGGACAGGGGGCGCGGGAGACCCAGTACTTC.

The rearrangement joins TRBV21-1 to TRBJ2-7; the table names TRBD1, a call not compared with the DNA. TRBV21-1 is listed as a pseudogene. The length of the CDR3 is 13 residues. The CDR3 loop is CASKEEDSYEQYF. In DNA, the CDR3 is TGTGCCAGCAAGGAAGAGGACAGCTACGAGCAGTACTTC.

This clone was detected once. The CDR3 reads CASSLDLTSGNFGQFF. The CDR3 DNA reads as TGTGCCAGCAGCTTAGATTTGACTAGCGGGAATTTTGGGCAGTTCTTC. J is TRBJ2-1 and V is TRBV11-2; 11 bases are shared with TRBD2. The CDR3 is 16 amino acids. Germline lookup yields CDR1 SGHAT and CDR2 FQNNGV. The J segment lost 12 bases and the V segment lost 0 bases, leaving 10 bases of the junction unmatched.

The chain combines TRBV7-9 with TRBJ1-2, with 8 bases fitting TRBD1. J gave up 4 bases and V 7 bases, and 8 bases lay outside the gene matches. Looked up from germline, CDR1 is SEHNR and CDR2 is FQNEAQ (reference sequence). This CDR3 comprises 14 residues. The CDR3 sequence is CASTRTGNVYGYTF. For the CDR3, the DNA is TGTGCCAGCACCAGGACAGGGAACGTCTATGGCTACACCTTC.

The V call is TRBV28, the J call TRBJ1-3; no clear D. Germline V gene lookup returns CDR1 MDHEN and CDR2 SYDVKM. Between the trimmed V and J ends, which lost 7 bases and 5 bases, there was a span of 18 bases. The CDR3 runs to 15 residues. DNA of the CDR3: TGTGCCAGCACTTATCCCACCGAAGATAGAAACACCATATATTTT. Translation gives CASTYPTEDRNTIYF. Filled out from reference TRBV28 and TRBJ1-3, the complete variable domain reads DVKVTQSSRYLVKRTGEKVFLECVQDMDHENMFWYRQDPGLGLRLIYFSYDVKMKEKGDIPEGYSVSREKKERFSLILESASTNQTSMYLCASTYPTEDRNTIYFGEGSWLTVV.

The rearrangement links TRBV5-5 to TRBJ2-5, with D tentatively TRBD2 (5 bases). This CDR3 has 15 amino acids. Germline lookup yields CDR1 SGHKS and CDR2 YYEKEE (reference sequence). Trimming took off 0 bases at V and 4 bases at J, with 13 bases between the two ends. The CDR3 reads CASSLDLAVGETQYF. DNA for the CDR3: TGTGCCAGCAGCTTGGACCTAGCTGTTGGAGAGACCCAGTACTTC.

The chain carries TRBV10-3 and TRBJ2-3, with D unresolved. Germline V gene lookup returns CDR1 ENHRY and CDR2 SYGVKD. The CDR3 has 15 amino acids. Trimming cost V 9 bases and J 5 bases, with 21 bases left between them. The CDR3 nucleotides read TGTGCCATGTCTGTAGGAACCTGGGCTATAGATACGCAGTATTTT. Its protein is CAMSVGTWAIDTQYF.

The rearrangement links TRBV18 to TRBJ2-5; D is ambiguous. Germline V gene data show CDR1 as KGHSH and CDR2 as LQKENI. V was cut by 4 bases and J by 2 bases, with 8 bases left in between. The CDR3 has 13 residues. DNA for the CDR3: TGTGCCAGCTCACAGGGTTCTCAAGAGACCCAGTACTTC. It translates to CASSQGSQETQYF.

V usage is TRBV6-1 and J usage is TRBJ1-2; 7 positions agree with TRBD1. The CDR3 is 14 residues long. Germline-derived CDR1 and CDR2 are MNHNS and SASEGT. The V gene end was trimmed by 8 bases and the J gene end by 6 bases; junction bases not matched to a gene: 12. CDR3 in amino acids: CASRARQGFNGYTF. Written as DNA, the CDR3 is TGTGCCAGCCGCGCCCGACAGGGCTTCAATGGCTACACCTTC.

The rearrangement uses TRBV28 and TRBJ1-2, with a tentative D call TRBD1 (5 bases). The V and J ends lost 4 bases and 5 bases respectively, with 23 bases between them. This CDR3 region has 17 residues. Germline CDR1 MDHEN, CDR2 SYDVKM. For the CDR3, the DNA is TGTGCCAGCAGTTCTAGACAACCACCGGGACGGTTATATGGCTACACCTTC. This gives the protein CASSSRQPPGRLYGYTF.

This clone appeared a single time. This chain links TRBV6-5 with TRBJ2-5, with 9 bases matching TRBD1. Trimming took 7 bases from V and 5 from J; bases not matched to a gene: 8. This CDR3 spans 14 amino acids. CDR1 and CDR2 from the germline V gene are MNHEY and SVGAGI. CDR3 sequence (DNA): TGTGCCAGCAAGACAGGGGGAAAGGTGGAGACCCAGTACTTC. Translation: CASKTGGKVETQYF.

This clone has just one count. V and J are TRBV28 and TRBJ1-2; D possibly corresponds to TRBD1 (5 bases). In germline, CDR1 is MDHEN, CDR2 SYDVKM. V was clipped by 4 bases and J by 4 bases, with 19 bases between them. This CDR3 spans 16 amino acids. The CDR3: CASSSHRPTGGYGYTF. In nucleotides, the CDR3 is TGTGCCAGCAGTTCCCACCGTCCCACAGGAGGCTATGGCTACACCTTC.

The chain is built from TRBV28 and TRBJ2-3; D call uncertain. Trimming took 1 base from V and 11 from J, leaving 19 bases between them. This CDR3 contains 15 residues. Germline V gene lookup returns CDR1 MDHEN and CDR2 SYDVKM. The CDR3: CASSLSKAPFSKQYF. Here the CDR3 DNA reads TGTGCCAGCAGTTTATCAAAAGCGCCCTTTAGCAAGCAGTATTTT.

This clone was seen only once. The chain couples TRBV5-1 to TRBJ2-3; 9 bases fit TRBD2. Per the germline V gene, CDR1 is SGHRS and CDR2 is YFSETQ. The V segment lost 0 bases and the J segment 2 bases; nucleotides outside the gene matches: 4. CDR3 length: 16 residues. The CDR3 nucleotides are TGCGCCAGCAGCTTGGAGGGCGGGAGGGCCACAGATACGCAGTATTTT. Protein product: CASSLEGGRATDTQYF.

The genes are TRBV11-2 and TRBJ2-7; D may match TRBD1 or TRBD2 (5 bases each). The CDR3 runs to 15 residues. Germline V gene data show CDR1 as SGHAT and CDR2 as FQNNGV. The V gene lost 3 bases and the J gene lost 6 bases, with 18 bases spanning the gap. CDR3 coding DNA: TGTGCCAGCAGCTTCCTACGGGACGGAGACCTCGAGCAGTACTTC. This sequence encodes CASSFLRDGDLEQYF. The full variable domain, completed using reference TRBV11-2 and TRBJ2-7, is EAGVAQSPRYKIIEKRQSVAFWCNPISGHATLYWYQQILGQGPKLLIQFQNNGVVDDSQLPKDRFSAERLKGVDSTLKIQPAKLEDSAVYLCASSFLRDGDLEQYFGPGTRLTVT.

CDR3 sequence reads: CASSLLRTDCYGYTF. DNA of the CDR3: TGTGCCAGCAGCTTACTGCGAACAGACTGCTATGGCTACACCTTC. The chain joins TRBV7-7 to TRBJ1-2, with no clear D. Germline V CDR1 and CDR2: SSHAT, FNYEAQ (reference sequence). The CDR3 has 15 amino acids. Trimming took off 2 bases at V and 4 bases at J, with 14 bases between the two ends.

J is TRBJ2-3 and V is TRBV5-6; D unclear. This CDR3 has 16 residues. The V end lost 3 bases, the J end lost 0 bases, and 14 bases lay between the germline ends. Germline CDR1 reads SGHDT; CDR2 reads YYEEEE. The CDR3 loop reads CASSSDIPLSTDTQYF. The DNA for the CDR3 is TGTGCCAGCAGCTCAGACATCCCCCTAAGCACAGATACGCAGTATTTT.

The J gene is TRBJ2-5, the V gene TRBV27; D is undetermined. The CDR3 loop spans 13 amino acids. Trimming cost V 0 bases and J 5 bases, with 7 bases left between them. The germline V gene encodes CDR1 MNHEY and CDR2 SMNVEV (reference sequence). Here the CDR3 reads CASSLSHGETQYF. CDR3 sequence (DNA): TGTGCCAGCAGTTTATCTCACGGGGAGACCCAGTACTTC.

The rearrangement joins TRBV29-1 to TRBJ1-1; 9 positions agree with TRBD1. J lost 10 bases, V lost 4 bases, and 7 bases had no gene match. The CDR3 runs to 12 residues. Germline V lookup: CDR1 SQVTM, CDR2 ANQGSEA. CDR3 nucleotide sequence: TGCAGCGTTGGGGACAGGGAAAAGGGAGCTTTCTTT. Protein sequence: CSVGDREKGAFF.